This TCR beta chain was identified during a study of human T cells and chemical hapten exposure. The CDR3 is 18 amino acids. The V gene end was trimmed by 2 bases and the J gene end by 4 bases; junction bases not matched to a gene: 11. Germline CDR1 and CDR2: SGHRS and YFSETQ. One entry per CDR3 protein, called by TCRdb with MiXCR from the RACE reads. The sample shows roughly 40,000 distinct CDR3 sequences, roughly a tenth of them seen only once. The time point is: pre-sensitization, week 0. Stated treatment: therapeutic diphenylcyclopropenone sensitization with weekly scalp DPC. The material sequenced was whole blood, taken in connection with sensitization to the hapten diphenylcyclopropenone (DPC). This sequence was found in a man under 40 with alopecia areata. Some clones in this sample may be carry-over from other donors' samples. The chain couples TRBV5-1 to TRBJ2-3; TRBD2 matches at 12 bases. CDR3 sequence: CASSFGLAGITVADTQYF. The DNA of the CDR3 is TGCGCCAGCAGCTTTGGACTAGCGGGGATAACGGTGGCAGATACGCAGTATTTT.